The next 30 T cell receptor beta chains were all read from a single sample in a study of low-dose radiotherapy and immunotherapy resistance in tumors. cDNA synthesis used a TRAV/TRBV-specific primer set for both chains. TCR amplification involved 15 to 25 PCR cycles with a constant-region primer and V-primer adapter. From the reads, TCRdb called clonotypes with MiXCR, one entry per CDR3 protein. The sample yields tens of thousands of distinct CDR3 sequences, about 28% seen once. The time point here: before trial treatment. This specimen was PBMCs, taken before treatment. Receptors were obtained from a male donor with gallbladder cancer.

This clonotype was seen a few times. The chain has TRBV7-2 and TRBJ2-3; TRBD2 matches at 7 bases. Losses at the gene ends were 7 bases for V and 6 bases for J; bases not matched to a gene: 4. The CDR3 totals 12 residues. The germline CDR1 and CDR2 sequences are SGHTA and FQGNSA. CDR3 sequence reads: CASTTSVDTQYF. DNA of the CDR3: TGTGCCAGCACCACTAGCGTGGATACGCAGTATTTT.

This clonotype was recorded many times. The genes are TRBV5-6 and TRBJ2-3, with D possibly TRBD2 on 6 matching bases. V dropped 4 bases and J dropped 7 bases, with 19 bases sitting between them. CDR1 and CDR2 from the germline V gene are SGHDT and YYEEEE. CDR3 length equals 15 residues. The CDR3 DNA follows: TGTGCCAGCAGCCGGCTGGCTAGCGCGCGAAATACGCAGTATTTT. Translation gives CASSRLASARNTQYF. The full variable domain, in which reference TRBV5-6 and TRBJ2-3 provide the parts outside the CDR3, is DAGVTQSPTHLIKTRGQQVTLRCSPKSGHDTVSWYQQALGQGPQFIFQYYEEEERQRGNFPDRFSGHQFPNYSSELNVNALLLGDSALYLCASSRLASARNTQYFGPGTRLTVL.

This clonotype was seen at least ten times. The chain has TRBV7-3 and TRBJ1-1; no clear D gene. The V and J ends lost 5 bases and 0 bases respectively, with 22 bases between them. This CDR3 has 18 amino acids. Germline CDR1 SGHTA, CDR2 FQGTGA. Written as DNA, the CDR3 is TGTGCCAGCAGCCCTGGTTCCTTGACGGAAACGTTGAACACTGAAGCTTTCTTT. This encodes CASSPGSLTETLNTEAFF.

This clonotype was observed many times. The V gene is TRBV7-2, the J gene TRBJ1-3; D not certain. The CDR3 loop spans 17 amino acids. V gave up 1 base and J gave up 0 bases, with 13 bases separating them. The germline gives CDR1 SGHTA, CDR2 FQGNSA. The CDR3 region is CASSLVATTVSGNTIYF. As DNA, the CDR3 is TGTGCCAGCAGCTTAGTAGCGACAACAGTCTCTGGAAACACCATATATTTT.

This clonotype was counted at least ten times. The chain joins TRBV19 to TRBJ2-2; 7 bases map to TRBD1. CDR1 and CDR2 from the germline V gene are LNHDA and SQIVND (reference sequence). The CDR3 extends over 15 amino acids. V was pared by 9 bases and J by 0 bases, with 7 bases of the junction left unmatched. The CDR3 DNA reads as TGTGCCAGCTTCTACGGGACAGCGAACACCGGGGAGCTGTTTTTT. Encoded protein: CASFYGTANTGELFF.

This clonotype appeared many times. The V call is TRBV18, the J call TRBJ2-5; 9 nucleotides match TRBD2. The CDR3 is made up of 14 amino acids. V trimming: 3 bases; J trimming: 1 base; junction bases outside the gene matches: 0. Germline V gene lookup returns CDR1 KGHSH and CDR2 LQKENI. CDR3 DNA: TGTGCCAGCTCACCTAGCGGGGGCCAAGAGACCCAGTACTTC. It is translated as CASSPSGGQETQYF.

This clonotype was counted at least ten times. This rearrangement joins TRBV19 to TRBJ1-6, with a possible D match to TRBD1 (5 bases). V was shortened by 7 bases and J by 7 bases, with 14 bases between the two germline ends. CDR1 is LNHDA, CDR2 SQIVND, per germline (reference sequence). The CDR3 runs to 14 residues. The CDR3 loop reads CASTFTRGNSPLHF. CDR3 DNA: TGTGCCAGTACCTTCACCCGGGGGAATTCACCCCTCCACTTT.

CDR3 sequence reads: CASSYSLSGRVYEQYF. CDR3 in DNA: TGTGCCAGCAGTTACTCCCTTAGCGGGAGAGTGTACGAGCAGTACTTC. The rearrangement links TRBV6-6 to TRBJ2-7; 9 nucleotides agree with TRBD2. The CDR3 length is 16 residues. Germline V gene data show CDR1 as MNHNY and CDR2 as SVGAGI (reference sequence). The V segment lost 0 bases and the J segment 4 bases; nucleotides outside the gene matches: 7.

By share, this clonotype ranks as medium-sized. The genes are TRBV28 and TRBJ2-3; weak D call: TRBD2 (6 bases). Germline CDR1 and CDR2: MDHEN and SYDVKM. V was pared by 8 bases and J by 0 bases, with 15 bases between. The CDR3 loop spans 15 amino acids. Written as DNA, the CDR3 is TGTGCCAGCGGCGGCCGTAGCGGCAGCACAGATACGCAGTATTTT. It codes for CASGGRSGSTDTQYF.

The chain uses TRBV11-3 and TRBJ2-1; D is perhaps TRBD2 (6 bases). CDR1 is SGHNT, CDR2 YENEEA, per germline. V was pared by 4 bases and J by 2 bases, with 12 bases between. The length of the CDR3 is 15 residues. The CDR3, as DNA: TGTGCCAGCAGCTCACTAGCAGCGGCCTACAATGAGCAGTTCTTC. Translated, it gives CASSSLAAAYNEQFF.

This clonotype was counted ten times or more. In DNA, the CDR3 is TGTGCCAGTAGTATGGGTCGAGTTGCCTACGAGCAGTACTTC. It codes for CASSMGRVAYEQYF. This sequence joins TRBV19 and TRBJ2-7; D gene ambiguous. V gave up 3 bases and J gave up 2 bases, with 11 bases separating them. Germline CDR1 reads LNHDA; CDR2 reads SQIVND (reference sequence). This CDR3 contains 14 residues.

This clonotype was found a few times. The chain combines TRBV10-3 with TRBJ2-7, with TRBD2 identical over 9 bases. V shed 4 bases and J 0 bases; nucleotides not matched to a gene: 1. Germline V gene data show CDR1 as ENHRY and CDR2 as SYGVKD. CDR3 length equals 14 residues. This chain's CDR3 is CAISGLADSYEQYF. For the CDR3, the DNA is TGTGCCATCAGTGGACTAGCGGACTCCTACGAGCAGTACTTC.

This chain joins TRBV12-3 or TRBV12-4 and TRBJ2-7, with TRBD1 identical over 7 bases. The CDR3 extends over 15 amino acids. V lost 8 bases to trimming and J lost 0 bases; unmatched junction nucleotides: 10. CDR3 sequence (DNA): TGTGCCAGCGGCTCCGGGACAGCCACCTCCTACGAGCAGTACTTC. Translated, it gives CASGSGTATSYEQYF.

The chain links TRBV18 to TRBJ2-3, with D perhaps matching TRBD2 (5 bases). The CDR3 spans 15 residues. The V end was cut by 4 bases, the J end by 3 bases, with 14 bases between. Per germline, CDR1 KGHSH and CDR2 LQKENI. This chain's CDR3 is CASSHPPPGTDTQYF. The CDR3 nucleotides read TGTGCCAGCTCACACCCCCCTCCGGGAACAGATACGCAGTATTTT.

This chain connects TRBV7-9 to TRBJ1-1; the match to TRBD1 covers 8 bases. Germline values: CDR1 SEHNR, CDR2 FQNEAQ (reference sequence). The length of the CDR3 is 14 residues. J gave up 7 bases and V 3 bases, and 7 bases lay outside the gene matches. The DNA for the CDR3 is TGTGCCAGCAGCTTCACAAATGGACAGGGTGAAGCTTTCTTT. It codes for CASSFTNGQGEAFF.

This clonotype showed up just a few times. The genes are TRBV20-1 and TRBJ2-3; the match to TRBD2 covers 10 bases. Germline V gene lookup returns CDR1 DFQATT and CDR2 SNEGSKA (reference sequence). The length of the CDR3 is 14 residues. V was pared by 5 bases and J by 1 base, with 3 bases of the junction left unmatched. The CDR3 sequence: CSAGGTSGTDTQYF. CDR3 DNA: TGCAGTGCTGGGGGGACTAGCGGCACAGATACGCAGTATTTT.

Remarks on this clonotype: This may stem from a read error, because a much larger clone lies one nucleotide away. The rearrangement links TRBV2 to TRBJ1-2, with 7 positions matching TRBD1. Germline V gene sequence: CDR1 SNHLY, CDR2 FYNNEI. The CDR3 has 15 residues. CDR3 DNA: TGTGCCAGCAGGGACCGGGACAGCTTGAACTATGACTACACCTTC. This gives the protein CASRDRDSLNYDYTF.

This clonotype came up many times. V is TRBV27 and J is TRBJ2-2; 7 bases fit TRBD1. V shed 6 bases and J 4 bases; nucleotides not matched to a gene: 5. This CDR3 is 14 amino acids long. CDR1 and CDR2 (germline): MNHEY, SMNVEV (reference sequence). Here the CDR3 DNA reads TGTGCCAGCAGCCCGACAGGGCCCACCGGGGAGCTGTTTTTT. Translation: CASSPTGPTGELFF.

This clonotype was recorded only once. The chain combines TRBV29-1 with TRBJ2-1; 8 bases line up with TRBD2. This CDR3 region has 13 residues. The V gene's germline CDR1 is SQVTM and CDR2 ANQGSEA. Trimming at V came to 4 bases and at J to 3 bases, leaving 2 bases not matched to a gene. The CDR3 region is CSVASGSYNEQFF. The DNA of the CDR3 is TGCAGCGTTGCCAGCGGGAGCTACAATGAGCAGTTCTTC.

The table lists this clonotype with a few counts. The CDR3 DNA is TGTGCCAGCAGCAAAACCGTGACGGGACTAGCGGGGGGAGGCGAGCAGTATTTT. Translated, it gives CASSKTVTGLAGGGEQYF. The J gene is TRBJ2-3, the V gene TRBV21-1; the DNA was not used to check the table's D call, TRBD2. TRBV21-1 is termed a pseudogene. This CDR3 has 18 residues.

This clonotype was recorded a few times. V usage is TRBV5-6 and J usage is TRBJ2-1; 7 bases align to TRBD1. The trim removed 3 bases at V and 7 bases at J, leaving 13 bases unmatched. Germline V gene lookup returns CDR1 SGHDT and CDR2 YYEEEE. The CDR3 has 16 residues. CDR3 DNA: TGTGCCAGCAGCTCCTTAGACAGGGCTCGTGGAAATGAGCAGTTCTTC. Translated, it gives CASSSLDRARGNEQFF. Looking up the rest from reference TRBV5-6 and TRBJ2-1 gives the full variable domain: DAGVTQSPTHLIKTRGQQVTLRCSPKSGHDTVSWYQQALGQGPQFIFQYYEEEERQRGNFPDRFSGHQFPNYSSELNVNALLLGDSALYLCASSSLDRARGNEQFFGPGTRLTVL.

This clonotype has ten or more counts. The chain links TRBV7-2 to TRBJ2-3; D not resolved. Germline V CDR1 and CDR2: SGHTA, FQGNSA. The CDR3 totals 14 residues. V lost 3 bases to trimming and J lost 2 bases, with 9 bases between them. CDR3 protein: CASSFSQFTDTQYF. As DNA, the CDR3 is TGTGCCAGCAGCTTCTCCCAATTCACAGATACGCAGTATTTT. The full variable domain, completed using reference TRBV7-2 and TRBJ2-3, is GAGVSQSPSNKVTEKGKDVELRCDPISGHTALYWYRQSLGQGLEFLIYFQGNSAPDKSGLPSDRFSAERTGGSVSTLTIQRTQQEDSAVYLCASSFSQFTDTQYFGPGTRLTVL.

This clonotype was recorded many times. The chain joins TRBV7-9 to TRBJ1-1, with a tentative D call TRBD1 (5 bases). CDR3 length: 14 amino acids. Trimming shortened V by 1 base and J by 4 bases, and 10 bases separated the two germline ends. From germline, CDR1 is SEHNR and CDR2 FQNEAQ (reference sequence). The chain's CDR3 is CASSLEGLGTEAFF. For the CDR3, the DNA is TGTGCCAGCAGCTTAGAGGGGCTCGGCACTGAAGCTTTCTTT.

This clonotype was seen a handful of times. The genes are TRBV7-2 and TRBJ2-1; 11 bases are a match to TRBD2. Looked up from germline, CDR1 is SGHTA and CDR2 is FQGNSA. The CDR3 length is 17 residues. V shed 1 base, J shed 3 bases, and the junction held 5 bases outside the gene matches. This CDR3 is CASSLGPLAGGYNEQFF. The CDR3 region has the DNA TGTGCCAGCAGCTTAGGCCCCCTAGCGGGGGGCTACAATGAGCAGTTCTTC.

J is TRBJ2-5 and V is TRBV5-6; no clear D gene. V shed 1 base and J shed 3 bases, with 10 bases lying between them. The CDR3 totals 14 residues. Germline-derived CDR1 and CDR2 are SGHDT and YYEEEE. This CDR3 is CASSLFSAKETQYF. In DNA form, the CDR3 reads TGTGCCAGCAGCTTGTTCAGCGCTAAAGAGACCCAGTACTTC.

Ten or more counts support this clonotype. The rearrangement links TRBV7-8 to TRBJ1-3; D call uncertain. The V gene lost 0 bases and the J gene lost 9 bases, with 9 bases spanning the gap. The CDR3 sequence is 13 residues long. Germline V gene data show CDR1 as SGHVS and CDR2 as FQNEAQ. CDR3 in amino acids: CASSLATLSTIYF. DNA of the CDR3: TGTGCCAGCAGCTTAGCCACCCTCTCCACCATATATTTT. The full variable domain, rest sourced from reference TRBV7-8 and TRBJ1-3, is GAGVSQSPRYKVAKRGQDVALRCDPISGHVSLFWYQQALGQGPEFLTYFQNEAQLDKSGLPSDRFFAERPEGSVSTLKIQRTQQEDSAVYLCASSLATLSTIYFGEGSWLTVV.

This clonotype was counted at least ten times. This sequence joins TRBV9 and TRBJ1-1; D may be TRBD1 (6 bases). The CDR3 runs to 15 residues. The germline gives CDR1 SGDLS, CDR2 YYNGEE. V lost 0 bases to trimming and J lost 4 bases, with 13 bases between them. DNA for the CDR3: TGTGCCAGCAGCGTAGATAAGAGGGGGAGCACTGAAGCTTTCTTT. Its protein is CASSVDKRGSTEAFF.

This clonotype was found once. The chain has TRBV5-4 and TRBJ2-2, with TRBD2 identical over 13 bases. CDR3 length: 16 residues. The germline V gene has CDR1 SGHNT and CDR2 YYREEE (reference sequence). V dropped 1 base and J dropped 5; count of bases not matched to a gene: 2. CDR3 sequence: CASSLPGLAGTGELFF. The CDR3 DNA follows: TGTGCCAGCAGCTTGCCGGGACTAGCGGGAACCGGGGAGCTGTTTTTT.

This clonotype was detected many times. This chain uses TRBV19 with TRBJ1-2; weak D call: TRBD1 (6 bases). CDR1 and CDR2 (germline): LNHDA, SQIVND (reference sequence). The CDR3 has 14 residues. V was cut by 3 bases and J by 0 bases, with 8 bases left in between. This CDR3 is CASSIGQSNYGYTF. CDR3 bases: TGTGCCAGTAGTATCGGACAGTCTAACTATGGCTACACCTTC.

In the case of this clonotype: Possible read error: a much larger clone is one base away. The genes are TRBV29-1 and TRBJ2-1; TRBD2 is a possible D gene (6 bases). The CDR3 runs to 14 residues. V was cut by 1 base and J by 10 bases, with 17 bases left in between. Germline V CDR1 and CDR2: SQVTM, ANQGSEA. For the CDR3, the DNA is TGCAGCGTTGAAGCGGAGGGGAGCTCCTACGAGCAGTTCTTC. It specifies CSVEAEGSSYEQFF.